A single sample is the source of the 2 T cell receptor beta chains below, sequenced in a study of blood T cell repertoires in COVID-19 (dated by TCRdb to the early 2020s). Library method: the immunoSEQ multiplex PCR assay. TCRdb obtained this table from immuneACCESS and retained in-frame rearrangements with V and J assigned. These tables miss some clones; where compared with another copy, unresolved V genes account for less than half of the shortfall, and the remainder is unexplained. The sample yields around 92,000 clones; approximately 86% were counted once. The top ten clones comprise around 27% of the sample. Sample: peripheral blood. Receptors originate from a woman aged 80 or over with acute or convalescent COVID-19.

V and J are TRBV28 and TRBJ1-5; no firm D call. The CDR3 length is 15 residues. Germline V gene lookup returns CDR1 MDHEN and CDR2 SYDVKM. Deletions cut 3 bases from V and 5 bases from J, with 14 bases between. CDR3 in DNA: TGTGCCAGCAGTTTGGCCACCCTTGATGATCAGCCCCAGCATTTT. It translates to CASSLATLDDQPQHF. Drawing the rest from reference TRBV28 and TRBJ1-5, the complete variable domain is DVKVTQSSRYLVKRTGEKVFLECVQDMDHENMFWYRQDPGLGLRLIYFSYDVKMKEKGDIPEGYSVSREKKERFSLILESASTNQTSMYLCASSLATLDDQPQHFGDGTRLSIL.

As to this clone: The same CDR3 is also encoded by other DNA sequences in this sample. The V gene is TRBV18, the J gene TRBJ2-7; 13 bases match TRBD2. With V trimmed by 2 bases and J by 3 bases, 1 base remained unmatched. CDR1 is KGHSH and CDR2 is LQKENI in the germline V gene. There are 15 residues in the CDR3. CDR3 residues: CASSPGLAGDYEQYF. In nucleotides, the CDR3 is TGTGCCAGCTCACCAGGACTAGCGGGGGACTACGAGCAGTACTTC.